This TCR beta chain was captured in a study of CD8 T cells in Susac syndrome. Random hexamers were used to reverse transcribe the RNA input (about 0.45 to 1 ug). Multiplex PCR with immunoSEQ amplified the TCR beta CDR3 across 54 Vbeta and 13 Jbeta. TCRdb reprocessed the immunoSEQ multiplex PCR reads with MiXCR, giving one entry per CDR3 protein. The table shows about 130,000 distinct CDR3 sequences, with 90% to 95% occurring only once. TEMRA cells underwent FACS enrichment and CD8+ and CD4+ T cells underwent negative isolation. This CDR3 region has 15 residues. Germline V gene data show CDR1 as MGHRA and CDR2 as YSYEKL. Trimming left V 0 bases short and J 8 bases short, with 13 bases between.

The sample comprised CD4+ T cells from PBMCs. The sequence derives from a human donor in good health. J is TRBJ1-4 and V is TRBV4-1; D uncertain. In DNA form, the CDR3 reads TGCGCCAGCAGCCAAGAGGAACTGATGAGGGAAAAACTGTTTTTT. The encoded protein is CASSQEELMREKLFF.